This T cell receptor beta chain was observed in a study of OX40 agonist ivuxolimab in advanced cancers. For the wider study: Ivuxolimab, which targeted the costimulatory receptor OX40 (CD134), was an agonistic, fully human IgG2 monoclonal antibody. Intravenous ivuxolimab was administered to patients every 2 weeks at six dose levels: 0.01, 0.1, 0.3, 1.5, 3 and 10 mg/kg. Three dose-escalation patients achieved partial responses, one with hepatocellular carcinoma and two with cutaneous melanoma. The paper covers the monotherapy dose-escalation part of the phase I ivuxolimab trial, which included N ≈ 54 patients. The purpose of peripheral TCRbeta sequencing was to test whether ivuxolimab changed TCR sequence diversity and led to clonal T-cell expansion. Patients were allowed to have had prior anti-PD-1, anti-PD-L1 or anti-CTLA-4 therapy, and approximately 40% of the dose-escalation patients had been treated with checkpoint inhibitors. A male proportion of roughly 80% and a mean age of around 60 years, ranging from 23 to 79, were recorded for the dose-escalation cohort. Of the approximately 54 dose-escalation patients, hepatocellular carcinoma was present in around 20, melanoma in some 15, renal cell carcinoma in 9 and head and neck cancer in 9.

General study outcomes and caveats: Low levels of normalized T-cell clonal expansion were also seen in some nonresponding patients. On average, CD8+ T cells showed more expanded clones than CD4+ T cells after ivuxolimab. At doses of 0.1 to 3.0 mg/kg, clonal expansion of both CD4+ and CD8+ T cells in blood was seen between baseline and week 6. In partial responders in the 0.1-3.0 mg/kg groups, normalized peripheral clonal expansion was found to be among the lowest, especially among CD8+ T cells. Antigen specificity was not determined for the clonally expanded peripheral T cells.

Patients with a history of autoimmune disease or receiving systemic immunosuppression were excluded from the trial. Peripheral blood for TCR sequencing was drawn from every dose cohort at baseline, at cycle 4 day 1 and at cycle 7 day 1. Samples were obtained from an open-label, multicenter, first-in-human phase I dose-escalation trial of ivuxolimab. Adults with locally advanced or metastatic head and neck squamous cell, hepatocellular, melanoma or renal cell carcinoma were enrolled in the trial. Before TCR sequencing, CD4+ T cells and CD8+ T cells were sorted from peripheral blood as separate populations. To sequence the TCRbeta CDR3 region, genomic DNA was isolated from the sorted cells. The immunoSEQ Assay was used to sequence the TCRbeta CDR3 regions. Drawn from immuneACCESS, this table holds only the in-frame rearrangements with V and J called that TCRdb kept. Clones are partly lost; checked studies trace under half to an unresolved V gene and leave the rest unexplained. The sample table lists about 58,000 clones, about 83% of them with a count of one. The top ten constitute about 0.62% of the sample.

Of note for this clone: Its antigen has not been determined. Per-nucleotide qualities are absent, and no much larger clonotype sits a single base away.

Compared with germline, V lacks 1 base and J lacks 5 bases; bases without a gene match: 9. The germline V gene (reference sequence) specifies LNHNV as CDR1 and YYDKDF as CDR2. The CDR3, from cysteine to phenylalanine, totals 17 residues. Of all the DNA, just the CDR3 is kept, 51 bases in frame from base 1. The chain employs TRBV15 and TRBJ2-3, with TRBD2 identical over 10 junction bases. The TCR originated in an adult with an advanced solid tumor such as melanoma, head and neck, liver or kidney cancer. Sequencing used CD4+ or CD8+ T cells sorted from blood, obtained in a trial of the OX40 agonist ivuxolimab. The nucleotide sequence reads TGTGCCACCAGCAGAGTTCGGGCTAGCGGGAGTCAAGATACGCAGTATTTT. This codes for CATSRVRASGSQDTQYF.